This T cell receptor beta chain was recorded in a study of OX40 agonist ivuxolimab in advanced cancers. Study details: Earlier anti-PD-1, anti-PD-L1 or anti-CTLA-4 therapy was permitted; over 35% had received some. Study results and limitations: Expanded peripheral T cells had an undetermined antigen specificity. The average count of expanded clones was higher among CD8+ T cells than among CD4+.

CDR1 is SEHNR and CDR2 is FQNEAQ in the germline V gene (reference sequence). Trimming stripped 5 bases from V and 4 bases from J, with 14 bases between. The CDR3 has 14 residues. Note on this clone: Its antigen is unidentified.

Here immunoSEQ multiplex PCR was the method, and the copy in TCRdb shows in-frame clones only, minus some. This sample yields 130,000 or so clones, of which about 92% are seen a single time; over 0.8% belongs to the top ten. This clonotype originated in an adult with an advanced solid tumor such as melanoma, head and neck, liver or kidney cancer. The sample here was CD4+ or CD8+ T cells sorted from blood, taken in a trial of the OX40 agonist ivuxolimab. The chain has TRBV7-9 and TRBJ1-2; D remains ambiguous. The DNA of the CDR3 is TGTGCCAGCAGCCCGACTCCTCTTGGCTATGGCTACACCTTC. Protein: CASSPTPLGYGYTF.